This T cell receptor (beta chain) was retrieved from a study of blood T cell repertoires in COVID-19. The germline V gene has CDR1 MRHNA and CDR2 SNTAGT. Between the trimmed V and J ends, which lost 7 bases and 4 bases, there was a span of 16 bases. This CDR3 is built from 14 residues. This clone was seen a few times. Original data processing: Cell counts per sample came from amplifying reference gene primers. Here immunoSEQ multiplex PCR was the method, and the copy in TCRdb shows in-frame clones only, minus some. That table supplies the V and J calls and clone size; D and trimming were determined from the DNA. This sample has under 300,000 clones, with under 85% found just once.

The J gene is TRBJ1-2, the V gene TRBV6-4; unclear D gene. Source material: peripheral blood. The receptor comes from a man aged 25-45 years who had recovered from COVID-19. The CDR3 sequence is CASTPEAGSYGYTF. The CDR3 DNA sequence: TGTGCCAGCACTCCCGAGGCCGGATCCTATGGCTACACCTTC.